One and the same sample provided the 9 T cell receptor beta chains below, sequenced in a study of T-cell memory formation after mild COVID-19 (dated by TCRdb to the early 2020s). Library preparation used 5' RACE. The sequencer listed for this sample is Illumina NovaSeq 6000. Starting from the raw public reads, TCRdb applied fastp trimming at Q25, assembled clones with MiXCR and retained in-frame beta chains. Every distinct CDR3 protein forms one entry, paired with its most common genes and DNA. For this sample the table gives about 27,000 distinct CDR3 sequences, of which less than 8% were detected only once. Of the sample, approximately 14% is held by the ten largest clones. The sequencing sample was made of PBMCs or a T cell subset sorted from them (not recorded which). All receptors derive from an adult woman who had mild COVID-19 (a few samples of this study predate the infection). The sample titles of this study are shuffled in the database, so cell type and time point are left out; the donor was told from shared clones.

The gene calls are TRBV15 and TRBJ2-7, with 8 bases lining up with TRBD1. Germline lookup yields CDR1 LNHNV and CDR2 YYDKDF (reference sequence). The CDR3 length is 14 residues. Losses at the gene ends were 6 bases for V and 0 bases for J; bases not matched to a gene: 4. CDR3 protein: CATRGTGSSYEQYF. As DNA, the CDR3 is TGTGCCACCAGGGGGACAGGTTCCTCCTACGAGCAGTACTTC.

This clonotype has at least ten counts. The chain combines TRBV5-4 with TRBJ2-3; 9 bases are shared with TRBD1. The CDR3 length is 17 residues. CDR1 and CDR2 from the germline V gene are SGHNT and YYREEE (reference sequence). After removal of 6 bases from V and 3 bases from J, the junction contained 14 bases not matched to a gene. In DNA, the CDR3 is TGTGCCAGCACGTCAGCGCCGGGACAGGGCTTAACAGATACGCAGTATTTT. Amino acids: CASTSAPGQGLTDTQYF. Together with reference TRBV5-4 and TRBJ2-3, the CDR3 gives the full variable domain: ETGVTQSPTHLIKTRGQQVTLRCSSQSGHNTVSWYQQALGQGPQFIFQYYREEENGRGNFPPRFSGLQFPNYSSELNVNALELDDSALYLCASTSAPGQGLTDTQYFGPGTRLTVL.

This clonotype was counted at least ten times. The chain combines TRBV11-2 with TRBJ2-3, with D tentatively TRBD1 (5 bases). Between the trimmed V and J ends, which lost 3 bases and 2 bases, there was a span of 18 bases. Germline V gives CDR1 SGHAT, CDR2 FQNNGV. This CDR3 has 17 amino acids. CDR3 nucleotide sequence: TGTGCCAGCAGCTTCTACCCCAGGGCCCAATCCACAGATACGCAGTATTTT. Translating gives CASSFYPRAQSTDTQYF.

The table lists this clonotype with many counts. This rearrangement joins TRBV5-1 to TRBJ2-1, with TRBD1 matching 7 bases. CDR1 and CDR2 (germline): SGHRS, YFSETQ. Trimming cost V 4 bases and J 8 bases; bases outside gene matches: 3. The CDR3 loop spans 12 amino acids. This chain's CDR3 is CASSPGTDEQFF. CDR3 coding DNA: TGCGCCAGCAGCCCTGGGACAGATGAGCAGTTCTTC.

This clonotype was found many times. The CDR3 reads CSARDGDRGAYEQYF. CDR3 nucleotides: TGCAGTGCTAGAGATGGGGACAGGGGTGCCTACGAGCAGTACTTC. V and J are TRBV20-1 and TRBJ2-7, with 10 bases that match TRBD1. Germline loops: CDR1 DFQATT, CDR2 SNEGSKA (reference sequence). The CDR3 loop spans 15 amino acids. The V gene end was trimmed by 0 bases and the J gene end by 2 bases; junction bases not matched to a gene: 4.

This clonotype was detected many times. This chain links TRBV24-1 with TRBJ2-2; TRBD1 agrees at 8 bases. The CDR3 has 16 residues. J was trimmed by 9 bases and V by 2 bases; bases with no gene match: 10. Germline V gives CDR1 KGHDR, CDR2 SFDVKD. The CDR3 loop reads CATSDSHHQGARELFF. As DNA, the CDR3 is TGTGCCACCAGTGATTCACATCACCAGGGGGCCCGGGAGCTGTTTTTT.

The sample holds many counts of this clonotype. J is TRBJ1-5 and V is TRBV5-1; 8 positions match TRBD1. This CDR3 region has 15 residues. The junction had 3 bases not matched to a gene; V was cut back by 0 bases and J by 4 bases. The germline V gene has CDR1 SGHRS and CDR2 YFSETQ. DNA of the CDR3: TGCGCCAGCAGCTTGGACAGGGGGTCGAATCAGCCCCAGCATTTT. Amino acids: CASSLDRGSNQPQHF. Filled out from reference TRBV5-1 and TRBJ1-5, the complete variable domain reads KAGVTQTPRYLIKTRGQQVTLSCSPISGHRSVSWYQQTPGQGLQFLFEYFSETQRNKGNFPGRFSGRQFSNSRSEMNVSTLELGDSALYLCASSLDRGSNQPQHFGDGTRLSIL.

This clonotype was recorded at least ten times. The V gene is TRBV6-4, the J gene TRBJ2-3; TRBD1 aligns across 7 bases. V was pared by 2 bases and J by 1 base, with 6 bases of the junction left unmatched. The germline V gene encodes CDR1 MRHNA and CDR2 SNTAGT. The CDR3 runs 16 residues. CDR3 coding DNA: TGTGCCAGCAGTGACCGAGGGGGCGCCGGCACAGATACGCAGTATTTT. Protein: CASSDRGGAGTDTQYF.

This clonotype was seen many times. The chain joins TRBV5-5 to TRBJ2-1; 8 bases agree with TRBD2. Losses at the gene ends were 0 bases for V and 5 bases for J; bases not matched to a gene: 10. CDR1 SGHKS and CDR2 YYEKEE come from the germline V gene (reference sequence). CDR3 size: 17 residues. CDR3 sequence (DNA): TGTGCCAGCAGCTTGGCCGGGGGGGGACCCCGGGACAATGAGCAGTTCTTC. Translation: CASSLAGGGPRDNEQFF.